This T cell receptor (beta chain) was sequenced during a study of blood T cell repertoires in COVID-19. Background on the study: Sites in the United States, Italy and Spain provided acute and convalescent COVID-19 samples. The cDNA or gDNA used as material had been derived from T cells, B-cell-depleted T cells, or PBMCs.

In the original analysis: Amplification with reference gene primers provided the estimates of nucleated cell counts. The protocol was immunoSEQ multiplex PCR, while the TCRdb copy is restricted to in-frame clones and leaves out a portion. V, J and clone size are those of that table, while D and trimming were read from the DNA. The sample has fewer than 200,000 clones, approximately 84% seen once. This clone was observed a handful of times. This TCR came from a man between 65 and 85 years old with active or convalescent COVID-19. The source material was peripheral blood.

The CDR3 sequence: CANPSSQWETQYF. The CDR3 DNA reads as TGTGCCAACCCATCGTCCCAGTGGGAGACCCAGTACTTC. The chain has TRBV7-7 and TRBJ2-5; no definite D call. Per the germline V gene, CDR1 is SSHAT and CDR2 is FNYEAQ (reference sequence). CDR3 length equals 13 residues. V was trimmed by 10 bases and J by 5 bases, leaving 17 bases between them.